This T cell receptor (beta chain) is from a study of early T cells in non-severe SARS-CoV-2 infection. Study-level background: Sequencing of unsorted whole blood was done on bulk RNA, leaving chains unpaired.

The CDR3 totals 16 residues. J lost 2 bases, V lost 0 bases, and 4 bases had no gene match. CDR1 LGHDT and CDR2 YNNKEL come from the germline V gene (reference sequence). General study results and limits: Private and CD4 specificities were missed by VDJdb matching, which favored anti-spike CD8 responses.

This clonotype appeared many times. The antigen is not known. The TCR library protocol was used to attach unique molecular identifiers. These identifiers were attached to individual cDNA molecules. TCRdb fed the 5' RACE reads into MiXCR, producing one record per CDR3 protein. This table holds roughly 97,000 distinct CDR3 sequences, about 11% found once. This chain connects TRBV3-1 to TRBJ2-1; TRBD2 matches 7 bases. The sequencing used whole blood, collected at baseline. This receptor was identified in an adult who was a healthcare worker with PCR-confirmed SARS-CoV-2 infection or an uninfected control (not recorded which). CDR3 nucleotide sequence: TGTGCCAGCAGCCAAGATCTGGCGGGAGCCTACAATGAGCAGTTCTTC. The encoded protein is CASSQDLAGAYNEQFF.